The rows below give T cell receptor beta chains drawn from one sample of a study of blood T cell repertoires in COVID-19. Sequenced by immunoSEQ multiplex PCR; TCRdb stores in-frame clones only, minus some. The sample comprises over 150,000 clones, about 88% of which are singletons, and around 0.63% rests with the top ten. The sequencing input was peripheral blood. These receptors were obtained from a man aged 55-75 years with COVID-19, enrolled during active disease. The CDR3 runs from the conserved cysteine through the conserved F or W. Each record gives: J gene, D gene, V gene, clone size, CDR3 length, CDR3 DNA, CDR3 protein. The D gene is left open where the match is weak. Rows give clone size only sometimes, using once, few, many, or a class for an expanded clone.

>TRBJ2-3|TRBD1|TRBV5-1|once|16
TGCGCCAGCAGGCCGCCCCGGGACAGTAAGTCAGATACGCAGTATTTT
CASRPPRDSKSDTQYF
>TRBJ1-1|TRBD1|TRBV28|once|15
TGTGCCAGCAGACCAGGACAGGCAGGGAACACTGAAGCTTTCTTT
CASRPGQAGNTEAFF
>TRBJ1-2|.|TRBV27|.|14
TGTGCCAGCAGTTACAGCAGAACCACCTATGGCTACACCTTC
CASSYSRTTYGYTF
>TRBJ1-4|.|TRBV9|few|15
TGTGCCAGCAGCGTAGAGGACGGCGGAGGTGAAAAACTGTTTTTT
CASSVEDGGGEKLFF
>TRBJ2-3|.|TRBV7-2|.|13
TGTGCCAGCAGCTTAGAAGAGGGTTTTACGCAGTATTTT
CASSLEEGFTQYF
>TRBJ1-6|.|TRBV2|.|12
TGTGCCGGCAACCCGGCCGCGGCTCCCCTCCACTTT
CAGNPAAAPLHF
>TRBJ2-7|.|TRBV30|few|17
TGTGCCTGGAGTGTAAACCGGCGCAGGTACCGCTCCTACGAGCAGTACTTC
CAWSVNRRRYRSYEQYF
>TRBJ2-3|.|TRBV19|.|15
TGTGCCAGTAGGGGAGGGAGACAGGGGAGAGATACGCAGTATTTT
CASRGGRQGRDTQYF
>TRBJ2-2|.|TRBV7-2|.|16
TGTGCCAGCAGCTTAGGCGCAAGCGGGAACACCGGGGAGCTGTTTTTT
CASSLGASGNTGELFF
>TRBJ2-7|TRBD1|TRBV7-2|.|13
TGTGCCAGCAGCTTAGACAGGGGCTACGAGCAGTACTTC
CASSLDRGYEQYF
>TRBJ2-7|TRBD2|TRBV7-2|.|15
TGTGCCAGCAGCCCCCGCCTAGCGGGACCCTACGAGCAGTACTTC
CASSPRLAGPYEQYF
>TRBJ2-3|TRBD2|TRBV2|.|14
TGTGCCACCGGCGGAGCGGGAGTCACAGATACGCAGTATTTT
CATGGAGVTDTQYF
>TRBJ2-1|.|TRBV4-3|.|16
TGCGCCAGCAGCCACCTACAGGGAACGGGCGTTACTGAGCAGTTCTTC
CASSHLQGTGVTEQFF
>TRBJ2-2|TRBD1|TRBV12-3/TRBV12-4|.|13
TGTGCCAGCAGTCGACAGGGACCCGGGGAGCTGTTTTTT
CASSRQGPGELFF
>TRBJ2-7|.|TRBV14|.|17
TGTGCCAGCAGCCAAGATCAGCGAGCGCGCCACTCCTACGAGCAGTACTTC
CASSQDQRARHSYEQYF
>TRBJ1-1|.|TRBV11-2|few|11
TGTGCCAGCAGCTTCATGACTGAAGCTTTCTTT
CASSFMTEAFF
>TRBJ1-4|.|TRBV7-2|once|14
TGTGCCAGCAGCCCGACATCGTTTGTCGAAAAACTGTTTTTT
CASSPTSFVEKLFF
>TRBJ1-2|.|TRBV6-5|.|13
TGTGCCAGCAGTTCCCTGACTGGATATGGCTACACCTTC
CASSSLTGYGYTF
>TRBJ2-3|.|TRBV9|.|15
TGTGCCAGCAGCATACTGGACAGTAGCACAGATACGCAGTATTTT
CASSILDSSTDTQYF
>TRBJ1-1|.|TRBV11-2|once|15
TGTGCCAGCAGCGGGCAGGGCGGGATGAACACTGAAGCTTTCTTT
CASSGQGGMNTEAFF
>TRBJ2-7|TRBD2|TRBV19|.|19
TGTGCCAGTAGCTTCCAGGCGACTAGCGGGAGGGCTGAGAACTACGAGCAGTACTTC
CASSFQATSGRAENYEQYF
>TRBJ2-2|.|TRBV24-1|.|13
TGTGCCACCAGCCGCAGAGCGGCCGGGGAGCTGTTTTTT
CATSRRAAGELFF
>TRBJ2-5|TRBD1|TRBV6-2/TRBV6-3|.|14
TGTGCCAGCAGTTACCCTGGACAGGGTGAGACCCAGTACTTC
CASSYPGQGETQYF
>TRBJ1-6|TRBD1|TRBV6-4|.|15
TGTGCCAGCAGTGACCAAGGACAGGGAATTTCACCCCTCCACTTT
CASSDQGQGISPLHF
>TRBJ2-7|.|TRBV6-1|few|15
TGTGCCAGCAGTGAAGAAAAGTGGGCAGCCTACGAGCAGTACTTC
CASSEEKWAAYEQYF
>TRBJ2-2|.|TRBV28|few|15
TGTGCCAGCAGTTTGAGGTCTAGATGGGCCGGGGAGCTGTTTTTT
CASSLRSRWAGELFF
>TRBJ2-5|TRBD1|TRBV10-3|once|15
TGTGCCATCAAGGGACAGGGGTCACAACAAGAGACCCAGTACTTC
CAIKGQGSQQETQYF
>TRBJ1-4|.|TRBV15|.|16
TGTGCCACCAGCAGAGATATGAGTACAACTAATGAAAAACTGTTTTTT
CATSRDMSTTNEKLFF
>TRBJ2-7|.|TRBV19|.|16
TGTGCCAGTAGTATTAGTTCGAGGGTGAGCTCCTACGAGCAGTACTTC
CASSISSRVSSYEQYF
>TRBJ2-7|.|TRBV6-2/TRBV6-3|.|15
TGTGCCAGCAGTTACGAGGCCGGAGGAAAGGACGAGCAGTACTTC
CASSYEAGGKDEQYF
>TRBJ1-5|.|TRBV19|once|13
TGTGCCAGTAGACTTGGAGCTTCCCAGCCCCAGCATTTT
CASRLGASQPQHF
>TRBJ1-4|.|TRBV9|.|15
TGTGCCAGCAGCGTAGCAACGCTAAGCAATGAAAAACTGTTTTTT
CASSVATLSNEKLFF
>TRBJ2-1|TRBD2|TRBV6-5|.|14
TGTGCCAGCACCCGGACTAGCGGTAACAATGAGCAGTTCTTC
CASTRTSGNNEQFF
>TRBJ1-2|TRBD1|TRBV10-3|.|17
TGTGCCATCAGTGAGTCCCAGGGGGAGATGGGTAACTATGGCTACACCTTC
CAISESQGEMGNYGYTF
>TRBJ1-5|.|TRBV11-2|few|14
TGTGCCAGCAGCTTAGATAAAGGGGGTCAGCCCCAGCATTTT
CASSLDKGGQPQHF
>TRBJ2-6|.|TRBV23-1|once|17
TGCGCCAGCAGTCAATCAAACCGGTTCTCTGGGGCCAACGTCCTGACTTTC
CASSQSNRFSGANVLTF
>TRBJ1-2|.|TRBV3-1/TRBV3-2|.|17
TGTGCCAGCACCCAACGGGAGGGGGTGCGGAAGAACTATGGCTACACCTTC
CASTQREGVRKNYGYTF
>TRBJ2-1|.|TRBV5-8|.|13
TGTGCCAGCAGCTCAGATACCTACAATGAGCAGTTCTTC
CASSSDTYNEQFF
>TRBJ2-7|.|TRBV18|.|12
TGTGCCAGTCAAGCCTTGGAGGGCGAGCAGTACTTC
CASQALEGEQYF
>TRBJ2-5|TRBD2|TRBV10-3|.|14
TGTGCCATCAGGGGGCGGGGGGCCCAAGAGACCCAGTACTTC
CAIRGRGAQETQYF
>TRBJ2-5|TRBD2|TRBV27|.|19
TGTGCCAGCAGGGAAAGTGGCCGTCTAGCGGGGGGGCCCGATGAGACCCAGTACTTC
CASRESGRLAGGPDETQYF